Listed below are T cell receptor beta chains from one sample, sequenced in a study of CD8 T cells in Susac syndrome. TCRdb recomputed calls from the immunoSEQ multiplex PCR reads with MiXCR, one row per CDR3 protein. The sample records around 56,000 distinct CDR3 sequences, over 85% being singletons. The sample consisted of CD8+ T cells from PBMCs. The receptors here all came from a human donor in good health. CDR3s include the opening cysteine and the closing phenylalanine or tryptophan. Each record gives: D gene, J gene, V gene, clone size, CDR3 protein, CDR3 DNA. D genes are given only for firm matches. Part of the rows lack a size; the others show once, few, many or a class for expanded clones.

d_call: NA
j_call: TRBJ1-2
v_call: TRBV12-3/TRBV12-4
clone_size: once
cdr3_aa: CASRPIWDNGGYTF
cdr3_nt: TGTGCCAGCAGACCAATCTGGGACAACGGAGGCTACACCTTC

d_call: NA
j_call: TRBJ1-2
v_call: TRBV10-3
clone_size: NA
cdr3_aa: CAISESGRHYGYTF
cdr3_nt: TGTGCCATCAGTGAGTCCGGCAGACACTATGGCTACACCTTC

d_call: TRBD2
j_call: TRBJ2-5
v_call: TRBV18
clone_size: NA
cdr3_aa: CASSRMGGGTQETQYF
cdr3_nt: TGTGCCAGCTCGCGAATGGGCGGGGGAACTCAAGAGACCCAGTACTTC

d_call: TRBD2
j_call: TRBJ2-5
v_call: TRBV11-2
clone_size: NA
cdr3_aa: CASSSEGLAGETQYF
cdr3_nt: TGTGCCAGCAGCTCAGAGGGACTAGCCGGAGAGACCCAGTACTTC

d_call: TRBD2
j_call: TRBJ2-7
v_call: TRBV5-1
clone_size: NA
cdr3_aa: CASSLAGSGGYEQYF
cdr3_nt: TGCGCCAGCAGCTTGGCCGGTAGCGGGGGCTACGAGCAGTACTTC

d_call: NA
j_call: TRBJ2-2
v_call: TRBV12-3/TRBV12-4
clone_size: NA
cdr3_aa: CASTPNAELFF
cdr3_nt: TGTGCCAGCACCCCTAACGCAGAGCTGTTTTTT

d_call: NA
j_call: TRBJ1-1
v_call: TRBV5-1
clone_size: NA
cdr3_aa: CASSLGGRGTEAFF
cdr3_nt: TGCGCCAGCAGCTTGGGGGGGCGCGGGACTGAAGCTTTCTTT

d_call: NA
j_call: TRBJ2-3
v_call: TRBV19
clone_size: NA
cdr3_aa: CASSIDREDNTDTQYF
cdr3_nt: TGTGCCAGTAGTATAGATCGTGAGGACAACACAGATACGCAGTATTTT

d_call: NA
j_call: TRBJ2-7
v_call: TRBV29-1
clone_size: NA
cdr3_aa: CSVEGPIGSEQYF
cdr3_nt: TGCAGCGTTGAAGGGCCCATAGGGTCCGAGCAGTACTTC

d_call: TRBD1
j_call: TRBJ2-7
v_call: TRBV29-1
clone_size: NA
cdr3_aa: CSVRTGSSYEQYF
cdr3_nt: TGCAGCGTTAGGACAGGTAGCTCCTACGAGCAGTACTTC